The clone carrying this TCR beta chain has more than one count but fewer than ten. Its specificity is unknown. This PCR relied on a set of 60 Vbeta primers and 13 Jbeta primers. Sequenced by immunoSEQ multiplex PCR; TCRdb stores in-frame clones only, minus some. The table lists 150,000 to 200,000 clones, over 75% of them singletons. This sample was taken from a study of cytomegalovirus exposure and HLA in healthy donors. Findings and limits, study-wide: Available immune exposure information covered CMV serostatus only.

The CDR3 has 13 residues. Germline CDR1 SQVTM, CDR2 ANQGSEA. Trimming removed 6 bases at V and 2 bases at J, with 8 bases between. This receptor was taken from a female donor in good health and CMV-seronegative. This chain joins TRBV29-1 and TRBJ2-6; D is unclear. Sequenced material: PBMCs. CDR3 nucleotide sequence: TGCAGCGTGGCACCGACTGGGGCCAACGTCCTGACTTTC. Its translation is CSVAPTGANVLTF. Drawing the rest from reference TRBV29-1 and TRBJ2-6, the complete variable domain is SAVISQKPSRDICQRGTSLTIQCQVDSQVTMMFWYRQQPGQSLTLIATANQGSEATYESGFVIDKFPISRPNLTFSTLTVSNMSPEDSSIYLCSVAPTGANVLTFGAGSRLTVL.